One and the same sample provided the 7 T cell receptor beta chains below, sequenced in a study of cytomegalovirus exposure and HLA in healthy donors. 13 Jbeta primers and 60 Vbeta primers were used for the PCR. TCRdb keeps only in-frame clones here, not all; method: immunoSEQ multiplex PCR. The table has more than 85,000 clones, 86% seen once. The sample taken for sequencing was PBMCs. The receptor source for this set is a man aged 35-49 years in good health and CMV-seronegative.

This clone was seen only once. J is TRBJ1-1 and V is TRBV10-3; 8 nucleotides line up with TRBD1. V lost 11 bases to trimming and J lost 5 bases; unmatched junction nucleotides: 7. The CDR3 extends over 12 amino acids. Germline V gives CDR1 ENHRY, CDR2 SYGVKD. The CDR3 sequence: CAARGPGTEAFF. The CDR3 DNA follows: TGTGCCGCCAGGGGGCCTGGAACTGAAGCTTTCTTT.

This chain joins TRBV4-2 and TRBJ2-3; TRBD1 is a possible D gene (5 bases). Germline loops: CDR1 LGHNA, CDR2 YNFKEQ. The CDR3 runs to 15 residues. The V and J ends lost 1 base and 1 base respectively, with 9 bases between them. Here the CDR3 reads CASSQGDRGTDTQYF. The CDR3 DNA follows: TGTGCCAGCAGCCAAGGAGACAGAGGCACAGATACGCAGTATTTT.

V gene TRBV29-1 combines with J gene TRBJ1-1; TRBD1 aligns across 7 bases. Germline assignment: CDR1 SQVTM and CDR2 ANQGSEA. This CDR3 region has 13 residues. Trimming removed 6 bases from V and 0 bases from J; junction bases left unmatched: 4. The CDR3 DNA reads as TGCAGCGTAACAGGGGAGGTGAACACTGAAGCTTTCTTT. It specifies CSVTGEVNTEAFF. Combining the CDR3 with reference TRBV29-1 and TRBJ1-1 gives the whole variable domain SAVISQKPSRDICQRGTSLTIQCQVDSQVTMMFWYRQQPGQSLTLIATANQGSEATYESGFVIDKFPISRPNLTFSTLTVSNMSPEDSSIYLCSVTGEVNTEAFFGQGTRLTVV.

The chain recombines TRBV5-1 with TRBJ1-6, with D possibly being TRBD1 (5 bases). The CDR3 has 15 residues. Looked up from germline, CDR1 is SGHRS and CDR2 is YFSETQ. The germline V and J ends were trimmed by 0 bases and 10 bases, with 14 bases remaining between them. The CDR3 here is CASSLGGQGGSPLHF. CDR3 bases: TGCGCCAGCAGCTTGGGAGGCCAGGGCGGATCACCCCTCCACTTT.

The chain links TRBV28 to TRBJ1-2; tentatively, D is TRBD1 (6 bases). Trimming pared 4 bases from V and 0 bases from J, leaving 12 bases between. From germline, CDR1 is MDHEN and CDR2 SYDVKM. The CDR3 loop spans 15 amino acids. The CDR3 reads CASSSATGANYGYTF. CDR3 DNA sequence: TGTGCCAGCAGTTCCGCGACAGGAGCTAACTATGGCTACACCTTC.

This clone occurred once. The J gene is TRBJ1-1, the V gene TRBV6-6; D is unresolved. The CDR3 has 14 amino acids. The V gene lost 2 bases and the J gene lost 3 bases, with 10 bases spanning the gap. Germline V gene lookup returns CDR1 MNHNY and CDR2 SVGAGI (reference sequence). The CDR3 here is CASSYGGLDTEAFF. The CDR3 DNA reads TGTGCCAGCAGTTACGGAGGGTTGGACACTGAAGCTTTCTTT.

The chain joins TRBV5-3 to TRBJ1-1; D is unresolved. TRBV5-3 is an ORF, and what it does is uncertain. The CDR3 totals 14 residues. V lost 0 bases, J lost 1 base, and 7 bases lay in between. DNA for the CDR3: TGTGCCAGAAGCTTGGGCGGGGAGAACACTGAAGCTTTCTTT. Translated: CARSLGGENTEAFF.